The clone carrying this T cell receptor (beta chain) was detected only a few times. The target antigen is unknown. The sequenced fragment ends 3 residues before the CDR3 boundary, so the rest is inferred from the germline J gene. The data were obtained in a study of T cell clonality in common variable immunodeficiency. Study results and caveats: Compared with healthy controls, CVID subjects showed increased TCRbeta clonality, mostly in about a third. Reportedly, TCR beta sequences from common variable immunodeficiency showed fewer deletions and N-nucleotide insertions. Shared TCRbeta clones were fewer between CVID subjects than controls.

CVID subjects were neither ill nor on immunomodulatory or immunosuppressive medication at sampling. Only in-frame clones appear in the TCRdb table, and some are missing; sequencing was by immunoSEQ multiplex PCR. Recorded here are approximately 20,000 clones, none singletons. Germline trimming cut 7 bases from V and 1 base from J; bases unmatched to any gene: 3. The length of the CDR3 is 15 residues. Germline V gene data show CDR1 as MNHEY and CDR2 as SVGEGT. This sequence joins TRBV6-2 or TRBV6-3 and TRBJ2-7, with 14 positions matching TRBD2. The TCR was taken from a human donor with common variable immunodeficiency. Sequencing was done on a sample of peripheral blood mononuclear cells. This CDR3 is CASTRLAGGSYEQYF. The sequenced CDR3 bases are TGTGCCAGCACCCGACTAGCGGGAGGGTCCTACGAG.